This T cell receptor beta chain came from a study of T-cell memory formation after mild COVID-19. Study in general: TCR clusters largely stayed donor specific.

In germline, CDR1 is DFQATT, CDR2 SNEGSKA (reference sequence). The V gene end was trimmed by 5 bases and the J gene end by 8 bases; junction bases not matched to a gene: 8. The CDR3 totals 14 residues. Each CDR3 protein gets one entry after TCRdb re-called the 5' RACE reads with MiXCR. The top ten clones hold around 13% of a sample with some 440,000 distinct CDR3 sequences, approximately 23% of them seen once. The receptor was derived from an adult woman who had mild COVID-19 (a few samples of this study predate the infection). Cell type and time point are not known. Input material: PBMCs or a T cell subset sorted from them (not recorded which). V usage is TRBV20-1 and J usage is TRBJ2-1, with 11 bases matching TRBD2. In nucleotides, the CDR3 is TGCAGTGCTGCGGGGACTAGCGGAGAGGATGAGCAGTTCTTC. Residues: CSAAGTSGEDEQFF.